The source of this T cell receptor beta chain is a study of T cell repertoires in cytomegalovirus infection. Across the study: The authors relied on CMV epitopes, both recently identified HLA-C-restricted and well-studied HLA-B-restricted. CMV infection and matching HLA type were both indicated by public TCR beta signatures. Broader study findings: Across the ex vivo response, the dominant clonotypes were HLA-C-restricted CMV-specific TCR beta clonotypes.

In germline, CDR1 is SNHLY, CDR2 FYNNEI. The CDR3 totals 15 residues. J gave up 0 bases and V 4 bases, and 5 bases lay outside the gene matches. TCRdb ran MiXCR on the reads and lists one entry per CDR3 protein. The table has hundreds of thousands of distinct CDR3 sequences, 33% seen once. For this clonotype: Antigen unknown.

The clonotype originates from a human donor in good health (CMV status not recorded). Some clones in this sample may be carry-over from other donors' samples. The chain links TRBV2 to TRBJ2-5; 7 nucleotides line up with TRBD2. The starting material was cultured PBMCs, obtained from culture after CMV antigen stimulation. CDR3 region: CASSVGGTYQETQYF. The CDR3, as DNA: TGTGCCAGCAGTGTGGGAGGGACCTACCAAGAGACCCAGTACTTC.